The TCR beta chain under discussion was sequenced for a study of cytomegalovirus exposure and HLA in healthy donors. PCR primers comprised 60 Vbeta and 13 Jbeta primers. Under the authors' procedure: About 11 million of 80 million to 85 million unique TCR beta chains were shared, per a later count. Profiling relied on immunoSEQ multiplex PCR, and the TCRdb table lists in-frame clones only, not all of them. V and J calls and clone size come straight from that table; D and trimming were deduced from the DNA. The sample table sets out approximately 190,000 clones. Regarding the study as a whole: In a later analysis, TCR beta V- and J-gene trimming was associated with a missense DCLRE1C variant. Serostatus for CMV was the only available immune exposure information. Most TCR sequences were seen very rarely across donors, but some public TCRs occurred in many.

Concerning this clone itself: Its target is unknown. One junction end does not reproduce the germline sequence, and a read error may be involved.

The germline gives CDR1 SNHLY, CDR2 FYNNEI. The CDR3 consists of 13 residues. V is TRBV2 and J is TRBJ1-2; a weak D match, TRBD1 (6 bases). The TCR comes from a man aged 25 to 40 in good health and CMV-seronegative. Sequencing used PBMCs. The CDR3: CAGREDVPGHYTF. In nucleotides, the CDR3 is TGTGCCGGCAGGGAGGACGTACCGGGACACTACACCTTC.